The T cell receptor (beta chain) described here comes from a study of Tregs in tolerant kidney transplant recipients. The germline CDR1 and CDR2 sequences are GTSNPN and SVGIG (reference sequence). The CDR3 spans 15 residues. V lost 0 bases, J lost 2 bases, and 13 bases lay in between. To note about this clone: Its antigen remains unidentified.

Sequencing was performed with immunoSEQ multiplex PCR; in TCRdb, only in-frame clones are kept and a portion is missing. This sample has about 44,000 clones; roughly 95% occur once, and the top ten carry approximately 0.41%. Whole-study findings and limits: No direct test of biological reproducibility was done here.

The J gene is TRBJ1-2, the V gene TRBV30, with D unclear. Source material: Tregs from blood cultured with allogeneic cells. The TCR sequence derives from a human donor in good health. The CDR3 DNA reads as TGTGCCTGGAGTGTACTGGCAGGATCAAACTATGGCTACACCTTC. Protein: CAWSVLAGSNYGYTF.